The clone carrying this T cell receptor beta chain was seen many times. Antigen specificity is unknown. This record belongs to a study of T-cell reconstitution after alpha-beta-depleted transplantation in children. Study-wide points: T-cell counts and diversity at one year post-transplant came mainly from newly produced T cells. In patients about two months after transplant, alpha-beta T cells reportedly arose from several hundred expanded graft clones. Where some patients showed high TCRbeta diversity at day 60, it came from recipient T cells and thymic progenitors that had survived.

TCRbeta library preparation incorporated unique molecular identifiers. From the PCR reads, TCRdb called clonotypes with MiXCR, one entry per CDR3 protein. Here the sample spans about 600,000 distinct CDR3 sequences, over 10% being singletons. The V segment lost 2 bases and the J segment 3 bases; nucleotides outside the gene matches: 4. The germline CDR1 and CDR2 sequences are SGHDT and YYEEEE. This CDR3 contains 16 residues. The chain uses TRBV5-6 and TRBJ2-2, with 10 bases that match TRBD2. The clonotype was recovered from a male patient younger than 18 who had a stem cell transplant for acute myeloid leukemia, so the T cells may come from the graft donor. Source: PBMCs, mostly from graft donor cells, taken 360 days after TCRalphabeta/CD19-depleted stem cell transplant. DNA of the CDR3: TGTGCCAGCAGCTTTGGACTAGCGGACTACACCGGGGAGCTGTTTTTT. Translation: CASSFGLADYTGELFF.